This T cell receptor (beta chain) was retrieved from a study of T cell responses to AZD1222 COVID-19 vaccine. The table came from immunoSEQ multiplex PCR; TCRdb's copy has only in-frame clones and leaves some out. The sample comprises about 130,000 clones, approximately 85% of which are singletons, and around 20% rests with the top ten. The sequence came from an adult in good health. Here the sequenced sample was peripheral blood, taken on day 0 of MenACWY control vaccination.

CDR3 in amino acids: CASPLAFGTDTQYF. The CDR3 nucleotides are TGTGCCAGTCCACTAGCGTTTGGGACAGATACGCAGTATTTT. The chain recombines TRBV2 with TRBJ2-3, with TRBD2 identical over 7 bases. Germline assignment: CDR1 SNHLY and CDR2 FYNNEI. The CDR3 length is 14 residues. After removal of 9 bases from V and 3 bases from J, the junction contained 9 bases not matched to a gene.